Each of the 24 T cell receptor beta chains below was sequenced from the same sample in a study of blood T cells in healthy people across ages. With a J-beta primer mix and a sample-barcoded 5' primer, a second PCR ran roughly 6 to 11 cycles. TCRdb reprocessed the 5' RACE reads with MiXCR, giving one entry per CDR3 protein. This table has roughly 800,000 distinct CDR3 sequences, roughly 60% appearing once. Sequencing was carried out using blood. These receptors all stem from a young man in good health.

This clonotype was observed once. The chain joins TRBV30 to TRBJ1-5; D ambiguous. CDR1 is GTSNPN and CDR2 is SVGIG in the germline V gene (reference sequence). V lost 0 bases to trimming and J lost 5 bases, with 11 bases between them. The CDR3 runs to 14 residues. The DNA of the CDR3 is TGTGCCTGGAGTGTACTGAGCGGGGATCAGCCCCAGCATTTT. Translation: CAWSVLSGDQPQHF.

The V gene is TRBV28, the J gene TRBJ2-7; either TRBD1 or TRBD2 may supply D (5 bases each). The V end was cut by 8 bases, the J end by 2 bases, with 13 bases between. CDR3 size: 13 residues. The germline V gene encodes CDR1 MDHEN and CDR2 SYDVKM. DNA of the CDR3: TGTGCCAGCTGGGCAGGGACCACCTACGAGCAGTACTTC. Amino acid sequence: CASWAGTTYEQYF.

This clonotype was counted only a few times. The chain uses TRBV28 and TRBJ2-5, with D possibly being TRBD1 (7 bases). The CDR3 is made up of 16 amino acids. V was cut by 5 bases and J by 0 bases, with 16 bases left in between. Germline assignment: CDR1 MDHEN and CDR2 SYDVKM. The chain's CDR3 is CASSIWRGQDQETQYF. CDR3 nucleotides: TGTGCCAGCAGTATCTGGAGGGGGCAAGACCAAGAGACCCAGTACTTC.

The chain employs TRBV7-2 and TRBJ2-1; 9 nucleotides align to TRBD1. From germline, CDR1 is SGHTA and CDR2 FQGNSA. V lost 7 bases, J lost 7 bases, and 8 bases stayed unmatched. The CDR3 runs 14 residues. The CDR3 is CASTAGTGTNEQFF. CDR3 nucleotides: TGTGCCAGCACCGCCGGGACAGGGACTAATGAGCAGTTCTTC.

This chain connects TRBV6-2 or TRBV6-3 to TRBJ2-4; tentatively, D is TRBD1 (6 bases). The V gene lost 8 bases and the J gene lost 0 bases, with 11 bases spanning the gap. Looked up from germline, CDR1 is MNHEY and CDR2 is SVGEGT. This CDR3 contains 14 residues. The CDR3 DNA reads TGTGCCAGCGCGGACAGCCTAGCCAAAAACATTCAGTACTTC. Amino acids: CASADSLAKNIQYF.

The chain uses TRBV6-5 and TRBJ1-2; TRBD1 is a possible D gene (5 bases). V was clipped by 5 bases and J by 5 bases, with 12 bases between them. Germline V CDR1 and CDR2: MNHEY, SVGAGI. The length of the CDR3 is 13 residues. The CDR3 protein is CASSDERGYGYTF. The CDR3 DNA reads TGTGCCAGCAGTGACGAAAGGGGTTATGGCTACACCTTC.

The V call is TRBV28, the J call TRBJ1-2, with TRBD1 matching over 8 bases. The CDR3 totals 13 residues. The germline gives CDR1 MDHEN, CDR2 SYDVKM. The ends lost 8 bases at V and 8 bases at J; junction bases unmatched: 10. CDR3 sequence: CASSTGAILGYTF. The CDR3 DNA sequence: TGTGCCAGCTCGACAGGGGCGATCTTGGGCTACACCTTC.

In this sample, this clonotype turned up once. The V gene is TRBV5-1, the J gene TRBJ2-7; D could derive from TRBD1 or TRBD2 (5 bases each). The germline V gene has CDR1 SGHRS and CDR2 YFSETQ. The V gene lost 4 bases and the J gene lost 0 bases, with 14 bases spanning the gap. The CDR3 contains 15 residues. The chain's CDR3 is CASSDEGRNSYEQYF. Here the CDR3 DNA reads TGCGCCAGCAGCGACGAGGGACGGAACTCCTACGAGCAGTACTTC.

The genes are TRBV25-1 and TRBJ2-2; TRBD1 matches 8 bases. Germline lookup yields CDR1 MGHDK and CDR2 SYGVNS. Unmatched junction bases numbered 3, after V lost 5 bases and J lost 7 bases. The CDR3 has 13 amino acids. This chain's CDR3 is CASSPQGVGELFF. The CDR3 region has the DNA TGTGCCAGCAGTCCACAGGGGGTCGGGGAGCTGTTTTTT.

The J gene is TRBJ2-1, the V gene TRBV20-1; D is perhaps TRBD2 (7 bases). The CDR3 sequence is 15 residues long. Trimming took 0 bases from V and 5 from J, leaving 14 bases between them. Germline V gene sequence: CDR1 DFQATT, CDR2 SNEGSKA (reference sequence). The CDR3 sequence is CSARDKGEGHNEQFF. The CDR3 region has the DNA TGCAGTGCTAGAGATAAGGGGGAGGGGCACAATGAGCAGTTCTTC.

This clonotype was recorded a few times. The chain has TRBV4-3 and TRBJ1-5; 7 bases align to TRBD1. Germline V gene lookup returns CDR1 LGHNA and CDR2 YSLEER. The CDR3 consists of 14 residues. J gave up 6 bases and V 3 bases, and 5 bases lay outside the gene matches. CDR3 sequence: CASSQAYRGQPQHF. The CDR3 DNA reads TGCGCCAGCAGCCAGGCCTACAGGGGTCAGCCCCAGCATTTT.

The chain employs TRBV7-2 and TRBJ1-6; D gene unclear. The CDR3 covers 12 residues. Between the trimmed V and J ends, which lost 3 bases and 8 bases, there was a span of 5 bases. The V gene's germline CDR1 is SGHTA and CDR2 FQGNSA. CDR3 nucleotide sequence: TGTGCCAGCAGCTTCGATGATTCACCCCTCCACTTT. Encoded protein: CASSFDDSPLHF.

The chain employs TRBV27 and TRBJ2-3; TRBD2 agrees at 11 bases. V gave up 5 bases and J gave up 1 base; unmatched junction bases: 11. The germline gives CDR1 MNHEY, CDR2 SMNVEV (reference sequence). The CDR3 has 18 residues. The CDR3 here is CASSKTSGTARGTDTQYF. The CDR3 nucleotides are TGTGCCAGCAGTAAGACTAGCGGGACGGCGAGGGGCACAGATACGCAGTATTTT.

The sample holds a few counts of this clonotype. The chain links TRBV29-1 to TRBJ1-4; D is uncertain. Germline loops: CDR1 SQVTM, CDR2 ANQGSEA. This CDR3 is 12 amino acids long. Deletions cut 4 bases from V and 8 bases from J, with 11 bases between. In DNA form, the CDR3 reads TGCAGCGTTGTTGGCAGCCGGGAAAAACTGTTTTTT. Translating gives CSVVGSREKLFF.

The rearrangement joins TRBV28 to TRBJ2-6, with TRBD2 matching over 9 bases. The CDR3 has 20 residues. Germline CDR1 is MDHEN and CDR2 is SYDVKM. V lost 7 bases to trimming and J lost 0 bases; unmatched junction nucleotides: 16. The CDR3 spells CASTSGTSWLEYSGANVLTF. CDR3 nucleotide sequence: TGTGCCAGCACCTCTGGGACTAGCTGGCTTGAATACTCTGGGGCCAACGTCCTGACTTTC.

On this clonotype: A read error may explain this, as a much larger clone is one base away. V gene TRBV25-1 combines with J gene TRBJ2-6; D remains unclear. V shed 5 bases and J shed 5 bases, with 1 base lying between them. The CDR3 covers 11 residues. Germline loops: CDR1 MGHDK, CDR2 SYGVNS. The CDR3 nucleotides are TGTGCCAGCAGTAGGGCCAACGTCCTGACTTTC. Amino acids: CASSRANVLTF.

The chain carries TRBV16 and TRBJ1-1, with TRBD1 matching over 7 bases. Per germline, CDR1 KGHSY and CDR2 FQNENV. Trimming took 4 bases from V and 3 from J; bases not matched to a gene: 8. This CDR3 has 15 amino acids. The CDR3, as DNA: TGTGCCAGCAGCCCGAGGGGGCTTGGGGACACTGAAGCTTTCTTT. It yields the protein CASSPRGLGDTEAFF.

Written as DNA, the CDR3 is TGCAGTGCTAGAGACCCGGGACTAGCGGGGGGCAGTACGCAGTATTTT. Amino acids: CSARDPGLAGGSTQYF. This sequence joins TRBV20-1 and TRBJ2-3; 15 bases align to TRBD2. With 0 bases clipped from V and 8 bases from J, the junction kept 6 bases outside the gene matches. The CDR3 runs 16 residues. CDR1 is DFQATT, CDR2 SNEGSKA, per germline (reference sequence).

The chain uses TRBV14 and TRBJ2-5, with unresolved D. Germline V gene data show CDR1 as SGHDN and CDR2 as FVKESK. The V and J ends lost 2 bases and 2 bases respectively, with 12 bases between them. The CDR3 has 15 amino acids. The DNA for the CDR3 is TGTGCCAGCAGCCAATGGGTAGGAATTCAAGAGACCCAGTACTTC. It specifies CASSQWVGIQETQYF.

V and J are TRBV6-5 and TRBJ1-3; D gene unclear. This CDR3 comprises 16 residues. V lost 2 bases and J 2 bases, leaving 13 bases between the germline ends. Germline V gene data show CDR1 as MNHEY and CDR2 as SVGAGI. The chain's CDR3 is CASSYNRRGTGNTIYF. CDR3 bases: TGTGCCAGCAGTTACAATCGGCGGGGTACTGGAAACACCATATATTTT.

In the case of this clonotype: At one end, the junction sequence differs from germline, possibly due to a read error. The rearrangement joins TRBV20-1 to TRBJ2-7, with TRBD1 as a possible D gene (6 bases). Looked up from germline, CDR1 is DFQATT and CDR2 is SNEGSKA (reference sequence). The CDR3 totals 14 residues. DNA for the CDR3: TGCGGTGCTAGGCCAGGAGACAGGTCCTACGAGCAGTACTTC. It translates to CGARPGDRSYEQYF.

This chain uses TRBV5-4 with TRBJ2-4; D gene ambiguous. The J call is uncertain, as TRBJ2-5 better fits the DNA end. The CDR3 totals 14 residues. CDR1 is SGHNT, CDR2 YYREEE, per germline (reference sequence). Here the CDR3 DNA reads TGTGCCAGCAGCCCTCCCCTCAGTTCAGAGACCCAGTACTTC. It specifies CASSPPLSSETQYF.

This clonotype occurred a few times. The genes are TRBV20-1 and TRBJ2-6, with D possibly matching TRBD1 (6 bases). CDR1 and CDR2 from the germline V gene are DFQATT and SNEGSKA (reference sequence). The germline V and J ends were trimmed by 3 bases and 2 bases, with 14 bases remaining between them. This CDR3 is built from 16 residues. CDR3 sequence reads: CSASDSNRAGANVLTF. CDR3 sequence (DNA): TGCAGTGCTAGTGATTCTAACAGGGCTGGGGCCAACGTCCTGACTTTC.

This clonotype has just a few counts. The chain couples TRBV28 to TRBJ2-5, with no clear D. Germline V gene sequence: CDR1 MDHEN, CDR2 SYDVKM. The V end lost 10 bases, the J end lost 5 bases, and 8 bases lay between the germline ends. The CDR3 is made up of 10 amino acids. CDR3: CATRRETQYF. The CDR3 DNA reads TGTGCCACCAGACGGGAGACCCAGTACTTC.